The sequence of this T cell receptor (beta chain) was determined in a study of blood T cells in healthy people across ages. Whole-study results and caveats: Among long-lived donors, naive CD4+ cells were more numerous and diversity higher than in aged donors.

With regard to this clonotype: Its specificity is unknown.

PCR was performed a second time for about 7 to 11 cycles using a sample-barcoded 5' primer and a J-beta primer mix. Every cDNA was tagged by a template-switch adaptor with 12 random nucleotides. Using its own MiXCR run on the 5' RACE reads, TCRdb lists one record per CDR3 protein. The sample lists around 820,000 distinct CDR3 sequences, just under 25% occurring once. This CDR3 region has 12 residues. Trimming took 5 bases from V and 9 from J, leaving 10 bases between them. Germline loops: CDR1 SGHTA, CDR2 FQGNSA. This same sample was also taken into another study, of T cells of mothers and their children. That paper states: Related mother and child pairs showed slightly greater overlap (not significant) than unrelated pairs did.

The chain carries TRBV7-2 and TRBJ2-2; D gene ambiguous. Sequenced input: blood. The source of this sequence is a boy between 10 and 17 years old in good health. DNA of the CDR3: TGTGCCAGCAGCCTACCGTTGAGGGAGCTGTTTTTT. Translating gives CASSLPLRELFF.